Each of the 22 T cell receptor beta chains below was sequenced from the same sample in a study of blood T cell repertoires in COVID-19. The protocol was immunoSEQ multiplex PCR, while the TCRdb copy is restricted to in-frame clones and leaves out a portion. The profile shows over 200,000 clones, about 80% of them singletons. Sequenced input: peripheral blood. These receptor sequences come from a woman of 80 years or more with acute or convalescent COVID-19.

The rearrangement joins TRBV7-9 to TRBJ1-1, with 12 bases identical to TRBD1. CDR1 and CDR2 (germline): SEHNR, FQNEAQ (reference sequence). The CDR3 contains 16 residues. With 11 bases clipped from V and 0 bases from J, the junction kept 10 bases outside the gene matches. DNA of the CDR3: TGTGCCTCCGCGGGACAGGGGGCTATCATGAACACTGAAGCTTTCTTT. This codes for CASAGQGAIMNTEAFF.

The CDR3 is CASSLILEGEQFF. The CDR3 DNA reads TGTGCCAGCAGCCTAATCTTGGAGGGTGAGCAGTTCTTC. V gene TRBV11-3 combines with J gene TRBJ2-1; TRBD2 is a possible D gene (6 bases). Germline CDR1 reads SGHNT; CDR2 reads YENEEA. Trimming removed 5 bases at V and 9 bases at J, with 14 bases between. This CDR3 is built from 13 residues.

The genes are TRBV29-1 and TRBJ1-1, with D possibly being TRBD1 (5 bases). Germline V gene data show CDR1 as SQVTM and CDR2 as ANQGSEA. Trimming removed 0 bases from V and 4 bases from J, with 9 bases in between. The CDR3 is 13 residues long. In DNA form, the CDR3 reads TGCAGCGTTGAAGATCTGCAGGGCACTGAAGCTTTCTTT. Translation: CSVEDLQGTEAFF.

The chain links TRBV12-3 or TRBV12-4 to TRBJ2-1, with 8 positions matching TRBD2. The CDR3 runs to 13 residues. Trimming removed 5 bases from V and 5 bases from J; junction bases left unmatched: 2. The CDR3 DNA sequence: TGTGCCAGCAGTCGTAGCGGGGACAATGAGCAGTTCTTC. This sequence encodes CASSRSGDNEQFF.

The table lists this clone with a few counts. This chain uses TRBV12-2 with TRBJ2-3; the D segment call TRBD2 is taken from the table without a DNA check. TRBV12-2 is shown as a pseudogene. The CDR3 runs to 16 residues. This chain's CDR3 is CASRLAGGPSTDTQYF. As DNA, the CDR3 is TGTGCAAGTCGCTTAGCGGGGGGTCCTAGCACAGATACGCAGTATTTT.

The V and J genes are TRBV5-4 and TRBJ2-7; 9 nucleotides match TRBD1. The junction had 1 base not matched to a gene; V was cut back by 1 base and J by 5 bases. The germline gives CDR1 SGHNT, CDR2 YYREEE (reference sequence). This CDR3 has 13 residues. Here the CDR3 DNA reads TGTGCCAGCAGCTTGACAGGGGGCCACGAGCAGTACTTC. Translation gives CASSLTGGHEQYF.

CDR3 nucleotide sequence: TGCGCCAGCAGCTTGGGTTCTAGCGGGAGCACAGATACGCAGTATTTT. The encoded protein is CASSLGSSGSTDTQYF. J is TRBJ2-3 and V is TRBV5-1, with TRBD2 identical over 8 bases. J was trimmed by 0 bases and V by 0 bases; bases with no gene match: 3. This CDR3 has 16 amino acids. CDR1 SGHRS and CDR2 YFSETQ come from the germline V gene.

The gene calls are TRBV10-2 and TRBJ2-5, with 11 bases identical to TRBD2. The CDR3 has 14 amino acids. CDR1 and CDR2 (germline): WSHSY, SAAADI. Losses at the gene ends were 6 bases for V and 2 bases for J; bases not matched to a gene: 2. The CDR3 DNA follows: TGCGCCAGCAGGGGACTAGCGGAACAAGAGACCCAGTACTTC. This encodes CASRGLAEQETQYF.

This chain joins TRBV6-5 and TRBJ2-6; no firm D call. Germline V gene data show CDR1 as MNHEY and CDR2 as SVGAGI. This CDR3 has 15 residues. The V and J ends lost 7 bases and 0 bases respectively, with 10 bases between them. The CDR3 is CASIPGASGANVLTF. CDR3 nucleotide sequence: TGTGCCAGCATCCCTGGAGCCTCTGGGGCCAACGTCCTGACTTTC.

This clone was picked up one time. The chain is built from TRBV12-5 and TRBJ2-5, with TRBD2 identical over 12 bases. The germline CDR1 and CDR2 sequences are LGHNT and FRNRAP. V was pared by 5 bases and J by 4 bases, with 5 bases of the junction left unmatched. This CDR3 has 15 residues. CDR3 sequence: CASGASGGASETQYF. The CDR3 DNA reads TGTGCTAGTGGTGCTAGCGGGGGGGCGTCAGAGACCCAGTACTTC.

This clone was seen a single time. The chain's CDR3 is CASNVYSEAFF. DNA of the CDR3: TGTGCCAGCAATGTATACAGTGAAGCTTTCTTT. This sequence joins TRBV6-5 and TRBJ1-1; D call uncertain. V gave up 7 bases and J gave up 7 bases, with 10 bases separating them. This CDR3 comprises 11 residues. CDR1 is MNHEY, CDR2 SVGAGI, per germline.

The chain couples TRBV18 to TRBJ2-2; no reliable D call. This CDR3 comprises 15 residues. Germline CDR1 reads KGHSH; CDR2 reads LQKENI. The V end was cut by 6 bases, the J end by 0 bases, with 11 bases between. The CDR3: CASSVTPSNTGELFF. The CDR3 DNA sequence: TGTGCCAGCTCCGTGACACCCTCGAACACCGGGGAGCTGTTTTTT. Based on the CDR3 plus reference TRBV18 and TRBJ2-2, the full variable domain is NAGVMQNPRHLVRRRGQEARLRCSPMKGHSHVYWYRQLPEEGLKFMVYLQKENIIDESGMPKERFSAEFPKEGPSILRIQQVVRGDSAAYFCASSVTPSNTGELFFGEGSRLTVL.

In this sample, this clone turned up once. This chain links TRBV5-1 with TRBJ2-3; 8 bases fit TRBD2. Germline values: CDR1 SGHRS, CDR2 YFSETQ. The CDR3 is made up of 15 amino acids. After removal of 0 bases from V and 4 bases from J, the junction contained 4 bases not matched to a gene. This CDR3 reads CASSLEGGRPDTQYF. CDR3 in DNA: TGCGCCAGCAGCTTGGAGGGCGGGAGGCCAGATACGCAGTATTTT.

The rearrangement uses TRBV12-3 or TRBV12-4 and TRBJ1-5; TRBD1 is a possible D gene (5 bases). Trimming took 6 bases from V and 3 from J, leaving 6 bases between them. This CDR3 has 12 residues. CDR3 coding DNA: TGTGCCAGCAGGGACACCAATCAGCCCCAGCATTTT. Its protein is CASRDTNQPQHF.

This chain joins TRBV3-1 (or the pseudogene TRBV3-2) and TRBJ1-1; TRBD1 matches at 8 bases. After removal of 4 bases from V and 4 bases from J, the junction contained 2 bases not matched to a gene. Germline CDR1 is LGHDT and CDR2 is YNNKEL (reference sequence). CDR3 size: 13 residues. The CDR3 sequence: CASSRGQGTEAFF. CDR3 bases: TGTGCCAGCAGCCGAGGACAGGGCACTGAAGCTTTCTTT.

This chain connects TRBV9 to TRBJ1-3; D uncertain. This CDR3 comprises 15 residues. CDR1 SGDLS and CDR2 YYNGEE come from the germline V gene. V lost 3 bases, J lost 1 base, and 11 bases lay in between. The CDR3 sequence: CASSDSPTSGNTIYF. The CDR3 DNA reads TGTGCCAGCAGCGATTCCCCCACTTCTGGAAACACCATATATTTT.

CDR3 sequence: CASSISGVYSNQPQHF. CDR3 bases: TGTGCCAGTAGTATTTCAGGGGTGTATAGCAATCAGCCCCAGCATTTT. The chain carries TRBV19 and TRBJ1-5; the D gene is possibly TRBD1 (6 bases). CDR1 and CDR2 from the germline V gene are LNHDA and SQIVND (reference sequence). This CDR3 is built from 16 residues. V was shortened by 3 bases and J by 0 bases, with 12 bases between the two germline ends.

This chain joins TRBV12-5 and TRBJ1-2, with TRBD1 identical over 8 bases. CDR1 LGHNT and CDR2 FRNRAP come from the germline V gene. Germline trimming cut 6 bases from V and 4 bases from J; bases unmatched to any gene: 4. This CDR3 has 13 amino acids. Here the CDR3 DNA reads TGTGCTAGTGGCCCCAGGGGGCTCTATGGCTACACCTTC. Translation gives CASGPRGLYGYTF.

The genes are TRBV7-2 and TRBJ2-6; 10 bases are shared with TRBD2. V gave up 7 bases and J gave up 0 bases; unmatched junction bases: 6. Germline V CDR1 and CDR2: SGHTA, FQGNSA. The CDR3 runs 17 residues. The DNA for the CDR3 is TGTGCCAGCAAGCGGGGGGGCCTGAGCTCTGGGGCCAACGTCCTGACTTTC. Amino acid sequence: CASKRGGLSSGANVLTF.

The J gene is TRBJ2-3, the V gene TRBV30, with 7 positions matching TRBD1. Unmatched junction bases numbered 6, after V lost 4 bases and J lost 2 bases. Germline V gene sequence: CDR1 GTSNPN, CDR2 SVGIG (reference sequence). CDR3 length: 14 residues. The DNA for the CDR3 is TGTGCCTGGAAAGGGGGCACCTACACAGATACGCAGTATTTT. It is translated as CAWKGGTYTDTQYF.

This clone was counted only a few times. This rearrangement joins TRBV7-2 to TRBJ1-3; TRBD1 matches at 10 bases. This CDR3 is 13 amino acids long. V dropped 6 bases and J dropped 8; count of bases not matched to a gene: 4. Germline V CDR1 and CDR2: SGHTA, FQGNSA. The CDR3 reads CASRGQGRDTIYF. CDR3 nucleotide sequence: TGTGCCAGCAGGGGACAGGGGAGAGACACCATATATTTT. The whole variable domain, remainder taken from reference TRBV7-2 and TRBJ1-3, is GAGVSQSPSNKVTEKGKDVELRCDPISGHTALYWYRQSLGQGLEFLIYFQGNSAPDKSGLPSDRFSAERTGGSVSTLTIQRTQQEDSAVYLCASRGQGRDTIYFGEGSWLTVV.

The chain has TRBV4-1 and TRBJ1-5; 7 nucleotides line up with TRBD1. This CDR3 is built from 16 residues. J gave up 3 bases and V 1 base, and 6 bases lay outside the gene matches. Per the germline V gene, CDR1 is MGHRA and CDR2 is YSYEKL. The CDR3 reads CASSQARTGHNQPQHF. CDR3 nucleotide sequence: TGCGCCAGCAGCCAAGCCCGGACAGGCCACAATCAGCCCCAGCATTTT.